This T cell receptor (beta chain) derives from a study of T cell repertoires in cytomegalovirus infection. The ends were cut back, 1 base at V and 4 bases at J, with 16 bases in the middle. Germline assignment: CDR1 SGHVS and CDR2 FQNEAQ. The CDR3 extends over 16 amino acids. MiXCR was run by TCRdb on the reads, yielding one entry per CDR3 protein. Here the sample spans fewer than 25,000 distinct CDR3 sequences, 20% to 25% being singletons. This clonotype was seen many times. Antigen: not known. The sample in question was CD8+ T cells from cultured PBMCs, obtained from culture after CMV antigen stimulation. The clonotype originates from a human donor in good health (CMV status not recorded). Some clones in this sample may be carry-over from other donors' samples. This rearrangement joins TRBV7-8 to TRBJ1-1; D remains ambiguous. The CDR3: CASSLVRVLGRTEAFF. The CDR3 DNA is TGTGCCAGCAGCTTAGTTCGGGTCCTGGGTCGCACTGAAGCTTTCTTT.